The 24 T cell receptor beta chains listed next were all sequenced from one sample in a study of response to subunit inactivated influenza vaccine. Using its own MiXCR run on the RT-PCR reads, TCRdb lists one record per CDR3 protein. This sample carries hundreds of thousands of distinct CDR3 sequences, less than 20% of them seen once, and the ten largest clones take 11%. The sample here was PBMCs from blood, taken 4 to 6 days after vaccination. The receptor set was obtained from a man aged 45-65 years who received an inactivated influenza vaccine.

This clonotype was seen a handful of times. The chain joins TRBV4-3 to TRBJ1-1, with a weak D call TRBD1 (5 bases). The germline V and J ends were trimmed by 4 bases and 6 bases, with 18 bases remaining between them. Per germline, CDR1 LGHNA and CDR2 YSLEER. The CDR3 consists of 15 residues. The CDR3 region is CASSRGGGGTSEAFF. The CDR3 DNA reads TGCGCCAGCAGCCGAGGTGGAGGAGGGACGTCTGAAGCTTTCTTT.

The V and J genes are TRBV11-2 and TRBJ1-1; tentative D call: TRBD1 (6 bases). Germline V gene lookup returns CDR1 SGHAT and CDR2 FQNNGV. The V end lost 6 bases, the J end lost 8 bases, and 16 bases lay between the germline ends. The CDR3 runs to 13 residues. The CDR3 loop is CASRSTGGLEAFF. In DNA, the CDR3 is TGTGCCAGCAGATCGACAGGCGGGTTAGAAGCTTTCTTT.

This clonotype has just a few counts. Here the CDR3 reads CSASRTGGYEQYF. DNA for the CDR3: TGCAGTGCTAGTAGGACAGGGGGCTACGAGCAGTACTTC. The V call is TRBV20-1, the J call TRBJ2-7, with 10 bases matching TRBD1. The junction had 2 bases not matched to a gene; V was cut back by 3 bases and J by 3 bases. CDR1 is DFQATT and CDR2 is SNEGSKA in the germline V gene (reference sequence). This CDR3 has 13 residues.

The V gene is TRBV10-3, the J gene TRBJ2-1; the match to TRBD2 covers 8 bases. The CDR3 length is 15 residues. Looked up from germline, CDR1 is ENHRY and CDR2 is SYGVKD. With 2 bases clipped from V and 4 bases from J, the junction kept 4 bases outside the gene matches. CDR3 amino acids: CAISENSGGYNEQFF. The CDR3 bases are TGTGCCATCAGTGAGAACAGCGGGGGTTACAATGAGCAGTTCTTC.

This clonotype was seen many times. The chain couples TRBV20-1 to TRBJ2-1, with D unresolved. Trimming left V 8 bases short and J 3 bases short, with 11 bases between. Germline CDR1 is DFQATT and CDR2 is SNEGSKA (reference sequence). The CDR3 is 12 residues long. The CDR3 bases are TGCAGTCTGGCGGTGTACTACAATGAGCAGTTCTTC. Encoded protein: CSLAVYYNEQFF.

V usage is TRBV10-3 and J usage is TRBJ2-2, with D perhaps TRBD2 (6 bases). This CDR3 has 13 residues. Trimming stripped 11 bases from V and 2 bases from J, with 12 bases between. The germline V gene encodes CDR1 ENHRY and CDR2 SYGVKD. The CDR3: CAAGTLNTGELFF. The CDR3 nucleotides read TGTGCCGCCGGGACTCTAAACACCGGGGAGCTGTTTTTT.

The J gene is TRBJ2-3, the V gene TRBV5-1; D might be TRBD2 (5 bases). The CDR3 sequence is 15 residues long. Per germline, CDR1 SGHRS and CDR2 YFSETQ. Trimming took off 5 bases at V and 2 bases at J, with 15 bases between the two ends. The DNA of the CDR3 is TGCGCCAGCAGGTATGACCCGGGGAACACAGATACGCAGTATTTT. This codes for CASRYDPGNTDTQYF.

This clonotype was observed a handful of times. V is TRBV7-2 and J is TRBJ1-2; 9 bases map to TRBD1. V was clipped by 5 bases and J by 8 bases; unmatched bases: 9. CDR1 and CDR2 (germline): SGHTA, FQGNSA. This CDR3 region has 14 residues. CDR3 in amino acids: CASSTHRGLGGYTF. CDR3 DNA sequence: TGTGCCAGCAGCACTCACAGGGGGCTAGGGGGCTACACCTTC.

The gene calls are TRBV9 and TRBJ2-5, with 8 bases aligning to TRBD2. CDR1 is SGDLS and CDR2 is YYNGEE in the germline V gene. This CDR3 region has 15 residues. J was trimmed by 2 bases and V by 0 bases; bases with no gene match: 3. The CDR3 protein is CASSVGGTRQETQYF. CDR3 sequence (DNA): TGTGCCAGCAGCGTAGGGGGGACTAGACAAGAGACCCAGTACTTC.

The J gene is TRBJ2-3, the V gene TRBV5-5; no clear D. Trimming took off 2 bases at V and 2 bases at J, with 15 bases between the two ends. Per the germline V gene, CDR1 is SGHKS and CDR2 is YYEKEE (reference sequence). CDR3 length: 16 amino acids. DNA for the CDR3: TGTGCCAGCAGCTTAGGCGTAGACATAGACACAGATACGCAGTATTTT. Protein: CASSLGVDIDTDTQYF.

This clonotype was counted a few times. V gene TRBV24-1 combines with J gene TRBJ2-3; 7 bases align to TRBD1. From germline, CDR1 is KGHDR and CDR2 SFDVKD. J lost 4 bases, V lost 6 bases, and 3 bases had no gene match. The CDR3 is 13 residues long. The CDR3 DNA is TGTGCCACCAGTTATACAGGGGCAGATACGCAGTATTTT. Its protein product is CATSYTGADTQYF.

The rearrangement links TRBV7-2 to TRBJ2-7; possibly TRBD1 for D (6 bases). Germline V gene sequence: CDR1 SGHTA, CDR2 FQGNSA. Trimming removed 3 bases from V and 2 bases from J, with 14 bases in between. The CDR3 is made up of 15 amino acids. The CDR3 bases are TGTGCCAGCAGCTTGTCCGGGACAAAAACCTACGAGCAGTACTTC. It yields the protein CASSLSGTKTYEQYF.

The gene calls are TRBV20-1 and TRBJ1-5; no clear D gene. Trimming took off 1 base at V and 0 bases at J, with 7 bases between the two ends. CDR1 DFQATT and CDR2 SNEGSKA come from the germline V gene (reference sequence). The CDR3 has 14 residues. DNA for the CDR3: TGCAGTGCTAGAGCCCCGTATAGCAATCAGCCCCAGCATTTT. Residues: CSARAPYSNQPQHF.

The V call is TRBV20-1, the J call TRBJ2-7; weak D call: TRBD2 (6 bases). Germline CDR1 reads DFQATT; CDR2 reads SNEGSKA (reference sequence). V lost 4 bases and J 6 bases, leaving 22 bases between the germline ends. There are 15 residues in the CDR3. The CDR3 DNA reads TGCAGTGCTATCCGGGAGCTGGGAGCCCCCCGCGAGCAGTACTTC. Its protein is CSAIRELGAPREQYF.

V gene TRBV5-1 combines with J gene TRBJ2-5, with unresolved D. Germline-derived CDR1 and CDR2 are SGHRS and YFSETQ. Trimming took off 4 bases at V and 5 bases at J, with 12 bases between the two ends. The CDR3 covers 13 residues. CDR3 DNA: TGCGCCAGCAGCCCCGTGGAACCCGAGACCCAGTACTTC. It codes for CASSPVEPETQYF.

This clonotype was counted only a few times. The chain links TRBV4-2 to TRBJ2-2, with 9 positions matching TRBD1. V dropped 5 bases and J dropped 4; count of bases not matched to a gene: 5. The CDR3 is made up of 15 amino acids. Germline CDR1 reads LGHNA; CDR2 reads YNFKEQ. The CDR3: CASSVGQGSTGELFF. The CDR3 nucleotides are TGTGCCAGCAGCGTCGGACAGGGGTCCACCGGGGAGCTGTTTTTT.

This clonotype has a handful of counts. The chain combines TRBV20-1 with TRBJ2-2; TRBD1 agrees at 9 bases. V was clipped by 3 bases and J by 4 bases; unmatched bases: 3. Germline assignment: CDR1 DFQATT and CDR2 SNEGSKA (reference sequence). This CDR3 has 14 residues. The DNA of the CDR3 is TGCAGTGCTAGGGGGACAGGGATCACCGGGGAGCTGTTTTTT. Translation gives CSARGTGITGELFF.

This clonotype has ten or more counts. J is TRBJ2-7 and V is TRBV4-3; TRBD1 agrees at 10 bases. Germline V gives CDR1 LGHNA, CDR2 YSLEER. The CDR3 has 15 amino acids. V was clipped by 3 bases and J by 5 bases; unmatched bases: 7. The CDR3 sequence is CASSHGQGVGNEQYF. As DNA, the CDR3 is TGCGCCAGCAGCCATGGACAGGGGGTAGGGAACGAGCAGTACTTC.

The sample holds many counts of this clonotype. This chain uses TRBV6-1 with TRBJ1-3; D is perhaps TRBD1 (6 bases). Between the trimmed V and J ends, which lost 5 bases and 1 base, there was a span of 12 bases. The germline CDR1 and CDR2 sequences are MNHNS and SASEGT. CDR3 length equals 15 residues. The CDR3 DNA reads TGTGCCAGCAGTCAAGGGGGGGGTTCTGGAAACACCATATATTTT. Residues: CASSQGGGSGNTIYF.

This chain uses TRBV20-1 with TRBJ2-5; D ambiguous. This CDR3 is built from 12 residues. Germline V gene data show CDR1 as DFQATT and CDR2 as SNEGSKA (reference sequence). The CDR3 is CSPLSLKETQYF. In DNA, the CDR3 is TGCAGCCCTCTATCCCTGAAGGAGACCCAGTACTTC.

The chain has TRBV20-1 and TRBJ2-1; D gene ambiguous. This CDR3 has 16 residues. V was trimmed by 1 base and J by 2 bases, leaving 15 bases between them. Germline V CDR1 and CDR2: DFQATT, SNEGSKA (reference sequence). CDR3: CSARVLTESAYNEQFF. DNA for the CDR3: TGCAGTGCTAGAGTGTTAACGGAGTCAGCCTACAATGAGCAGTTCTTC.

V gene TRBV18 combines with J gene TRBJ2-6; TRBD2 aligns across 12 bases. The V gene end was trimmed by 3 bases and the J gene end by 0 bases; junction bases not matched to a gene: 6. Germline V gene data show CDR1 as KGHSH and CDR2 as LQKENI. This CDR3 is 19 amino acids long. DNA for the CDR3: TGTGCCAGCTCACCGACGGGACTAGCGGGTGGCTCTGGGGCCAACGTCCTGACTTTC. Protein product: CASSPTGLAGGSGANVLTF.

This clonotype was detected only a few times. DNA for the CDR3: TGCAGTGCTAGAGATGTGGGGGCCGCGAGAACCAATGAGCAGTTCTTC. Translating gives CSARDVGAARTNEQFF. J is TRBJ2-1 and V is TRBV20-1, with D maybe TRBD1 (6 bases). CDR3 length: 16 residues. Germline assignment: CDR1 DFQATT and CDR2 SNEGSKA (reference sequence). The V end lost 0 bases, the J end lost 6 bases, and 18 bases lay between the germline ends.

In its sample, this clonotype was seen a few times. The chain carries TRBV18 and TRBJ1-4; D is possibly TRBD1 (5 bases). V lost 3 bases and J 3 bases, leaving 11 bases between the germline ends. CDR3 length equals 15 residues. From germline, CDR1 is KGHSH and CDR2 LQKENI. The CDR3 DNA is TGTGCCAGCTCACCTTATACAGGACCTAATGAAAAACTGTTTTTT. Protein sequence: CASSPYTGPNEKLFF.